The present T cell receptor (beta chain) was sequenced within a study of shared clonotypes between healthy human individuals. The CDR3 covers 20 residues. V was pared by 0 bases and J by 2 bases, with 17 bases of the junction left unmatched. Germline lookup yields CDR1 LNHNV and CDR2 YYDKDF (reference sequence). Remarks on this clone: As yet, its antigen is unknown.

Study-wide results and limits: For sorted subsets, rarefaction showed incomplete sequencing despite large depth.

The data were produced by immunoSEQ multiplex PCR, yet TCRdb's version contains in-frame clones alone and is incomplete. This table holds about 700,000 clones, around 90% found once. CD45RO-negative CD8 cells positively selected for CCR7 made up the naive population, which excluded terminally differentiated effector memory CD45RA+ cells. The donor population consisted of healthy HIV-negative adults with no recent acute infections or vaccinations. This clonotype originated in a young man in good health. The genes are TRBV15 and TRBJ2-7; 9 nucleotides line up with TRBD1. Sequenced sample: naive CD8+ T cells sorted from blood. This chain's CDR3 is CATSRDSGQGLDPRAYEQYF. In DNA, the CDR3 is TGTGCCACCAGCAGAGATTCAGGACAGGGGCTTGACCCGAGGGCCTACGAGCAGTACTTC.